Listed below are T cell receptor beta chains from one sample, sequenced in a study of cytomegalovirus exposure and HLA in healthy donors. Assay: immunoSEQ multiplex PCR; the TCRdb copy retains only in-frame clones and omits some. Here the sample spans around 150,000 clones, roughly two thirds being singletons. The sample comprised PBMCs. These receptors all come from a male donor in good health and CMV-seronegative. Both conserved end residues are part of each CDR3. A D gene is named only where the DNA matches it firmly. Some rows have no size entry. The others give once, few or many, or a class for an expanded clone.

TRBV5-1,TRBJ1-1,TRBD1,.,CVSSRGQGFGVNTEAFF,TGCGTCAGCAGCAGGGGACAGGGGTTTGGGGTGAACACTGAAGCTTTCTTT
TRBV7-6,TRBJ2-1,TRBD2,.,CASSLGLAGGHYYNEQFF,TGTGCCAGCAGCCTCGGACTAGCGGGGGGCCACTACTACAATGAGCAGTTCTTC
TRBV9,TRBJ1-3,.,.,CASSVGLQGAGNTIYF,TGTGCCAGCAGCGTAGGGCTACAGGGAGCTGGAAACACCATATATTTT
TRBV29-1,TRBJ1-2,.,.,CSVEGLTYGYTF,TGCAGCGTTGAAGGGCTTACCTATGGCTACACCTTC
TRBV19,TRBJ2-7,TRBD1,.,CASSMGTEVNYEQYF,TGTGCCAGTAGTATGGGGACAGAGGTGAACTACGAGCAGTACTTC
TRBV9,TRBJ2-2,.,.,CASSVNTGGNTGELFF,TGTGCCAGCAGCGTAAATACCGGGGGAAACACCGGGGAGCTGTTTTTT
TRBV5-1,TRBJ1-1,.,.,CASRAGVNTEAFF,TGCGCCAGCAGAGCAGGGGTGAACACTGAAGCTTTCTTT
TRBV6-5,TRBJ1-1,TRBD1,.,CASSKGQGNTEAFF,TGTGCCAGCAGTAAGGGACAGGGGAACACTGAAGCTTTCTTT
TRBV5-1,TRBJ1-4,.,.,CASTLGGTTNEKLFF,TGCGCCAGCACCTTAGGGGGTACGACTAATGAAAAACTGTTTTTT
TRBV11-1,TRBJ2-1,.,.,CASSSTGGGDNEQFF,TGTGCCAGCAGCTCCACGGGGGGCGGGGATAATGAGCAGTTCTTC
TRBV29-1,TRBJ2-3,TRBD2,few,CSSGASGGGTDTQYF,TGCAGCTCAGGGGCTAGCGGGGGGGGCACAGATACGCAGTATTTT
TRBV2,TRBJ1-5,.,few,CASSEPRGGPNQPQHF,TGTGCCAGCAGTGAACCTAGGGGAGGTCCCAATCAGCCCCAGCATTTT